The present TCR beta chain was sequenced within a study of blood T cell repertoires in COVID-19. Comment on this clone: The sample holds other DNA sequences that translate to the same CDR3.

V was cut by 0 bases and J by 1 base, with 7 bases left in between. From germline, CDR1 is LGHNA and CDR2 YNFKEQ. This CDR3 is built from 15 residues. Assay: immunoSEQ multiplex PCR; the TCRdb copy retains only in-frame clones and omits some. This sample has 130,000 to 150,000 clones, with approximately 88% found just once. The source is a man between 65 and 80 years old with acute or convalescent COVID-19. The sequenced sample consisted of peripheral blood. The chain uses TRBV4-2 and TRBJ1-3, with D possibly being TRBD1 (5 bases). This CDR3 is CASSQDRDSGNTIYF. The CDR3 DNA reads as TGTGCCAGCAGCCAAGACAGGGATTCTGGAAACACCATATATTTT.